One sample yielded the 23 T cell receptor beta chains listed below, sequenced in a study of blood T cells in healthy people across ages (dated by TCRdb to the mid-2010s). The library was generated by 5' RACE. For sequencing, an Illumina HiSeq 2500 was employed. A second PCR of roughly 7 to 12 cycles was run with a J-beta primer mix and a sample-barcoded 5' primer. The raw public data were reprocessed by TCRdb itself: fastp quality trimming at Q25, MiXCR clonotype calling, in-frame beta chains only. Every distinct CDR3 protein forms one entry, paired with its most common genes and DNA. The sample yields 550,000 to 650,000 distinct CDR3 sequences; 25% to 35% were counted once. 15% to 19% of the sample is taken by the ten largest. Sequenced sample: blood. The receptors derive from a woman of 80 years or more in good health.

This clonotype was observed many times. The CDR3 DNA is TGTGCCAGCAGCCACGGGACAAAGCTCTACAATGAGCAGTTCTTC. Protein product: CASSHGTKLYNEQFF. The rearrangement links TRBV11-2 to TRBJ2-1; TRBD1 is a possible D gene (6 bases). There are 15 residues in the CDR3. Germline V gene data show CDR1 as SGHAT and CDR2 as FQNNGV. V gave up 5 bases and J gave up 3 bases, with 14 bases separating them.

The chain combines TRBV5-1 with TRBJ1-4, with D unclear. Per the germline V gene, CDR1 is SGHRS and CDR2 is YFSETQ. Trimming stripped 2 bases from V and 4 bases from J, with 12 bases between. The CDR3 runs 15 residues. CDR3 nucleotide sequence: TGCGCCAGCAGCTTATCCCGCGTCGTTAATGAAAAACTGTTTTTT. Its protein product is CASSLSRVVNEKLFF.

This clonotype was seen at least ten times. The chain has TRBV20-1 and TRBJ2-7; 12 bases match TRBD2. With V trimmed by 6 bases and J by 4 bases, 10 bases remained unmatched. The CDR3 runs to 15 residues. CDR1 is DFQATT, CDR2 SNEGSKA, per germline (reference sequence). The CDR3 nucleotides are TGCAGTGCGCCCTCCCGACTAGCGGGGGAATACGAGCAGTACTTC. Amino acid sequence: CSAPSRLAGEYEQYF.

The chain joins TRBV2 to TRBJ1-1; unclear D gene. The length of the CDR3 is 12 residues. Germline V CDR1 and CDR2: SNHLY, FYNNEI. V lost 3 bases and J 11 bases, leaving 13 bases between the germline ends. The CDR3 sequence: CASSDSSLGAFF. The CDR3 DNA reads TGTGCCAGCAGTGACTCTTCGCTGGGGGCTTTCTTT.

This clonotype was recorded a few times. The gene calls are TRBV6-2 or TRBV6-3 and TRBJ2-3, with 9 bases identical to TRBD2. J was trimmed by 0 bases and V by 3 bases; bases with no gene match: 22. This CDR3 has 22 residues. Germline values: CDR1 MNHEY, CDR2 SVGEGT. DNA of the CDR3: TGTGCCAGCAGTTATCCTCCCCGGGCGCAGCGGGGGGCCCAGATAAGCACAGATACGCAGTATTTT. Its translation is CASSYPPRAQRGAQISTDTQYF.

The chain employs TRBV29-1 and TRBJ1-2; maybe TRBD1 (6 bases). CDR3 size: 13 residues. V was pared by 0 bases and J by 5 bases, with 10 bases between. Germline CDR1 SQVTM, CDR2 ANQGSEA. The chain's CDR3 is CSVEEIRGYGYTF. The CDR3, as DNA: TGCAGCGTTGAAGAGATCAGGGGATATGGCTACACCTTC.

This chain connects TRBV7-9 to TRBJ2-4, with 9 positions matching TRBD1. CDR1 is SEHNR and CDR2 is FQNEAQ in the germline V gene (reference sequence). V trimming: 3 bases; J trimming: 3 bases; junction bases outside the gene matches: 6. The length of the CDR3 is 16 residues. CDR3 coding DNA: TGTGCCAGCAGCTTGGGAGACAGGGGGGGCAAAAACATTCAGTACTTC. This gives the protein CASSLGDRGGKNIQYF.

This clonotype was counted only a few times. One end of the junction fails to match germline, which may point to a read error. CDR3 region: CASSPGGPLSYGQYF. CDR3 nucleotide sequence: TGTGCTAGCAGCCCAGGGGGGCCCCTCTCCTACGGGCAGTACTTC. The J gene is TRBJ2-7, the V gene TRBV7-7; D might be TRBD1 (7 bases). In germline, CDR1 is SSHAT, CDR2 FNYEAQ (reference sequence). The CDR3 runs 15 residues. The full variable domain, completed using reference TRBV7-7 and TRBJ2-7, is GAGVSQSPRYKVTKRGQDVTLRCDPISSHATLYWYQQALGQGPEFLTYFNYEAQPDKSGLPSDRFSAERPEGSISTLTIQRTEQRDSAMYRCASSPGGPLSYGQYFGPGTRLTVT.

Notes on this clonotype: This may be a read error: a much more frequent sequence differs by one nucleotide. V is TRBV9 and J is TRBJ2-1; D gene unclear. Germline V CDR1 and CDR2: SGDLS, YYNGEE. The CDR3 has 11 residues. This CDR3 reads CTSSVSNEQFF. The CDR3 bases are TGTACCAGCAGCGTGAGCAATGAGCAGTTCTTC.

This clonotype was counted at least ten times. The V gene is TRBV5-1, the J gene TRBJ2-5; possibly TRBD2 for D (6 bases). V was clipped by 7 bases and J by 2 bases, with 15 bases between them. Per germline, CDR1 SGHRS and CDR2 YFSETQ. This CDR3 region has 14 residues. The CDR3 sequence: CASYPGTSQETQYF. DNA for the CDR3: TGCGCCAGCTATCCCGGGACTTCTCAAGAGACCCAGTACTTC.

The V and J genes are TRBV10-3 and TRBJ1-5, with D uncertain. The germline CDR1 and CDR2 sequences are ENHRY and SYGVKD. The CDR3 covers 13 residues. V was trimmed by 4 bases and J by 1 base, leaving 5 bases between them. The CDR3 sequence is CAISAGSNQPQHF. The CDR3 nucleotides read TGTGCCATCAGTGCTGGGAGCAATCAGCCCCAGCATTTT.

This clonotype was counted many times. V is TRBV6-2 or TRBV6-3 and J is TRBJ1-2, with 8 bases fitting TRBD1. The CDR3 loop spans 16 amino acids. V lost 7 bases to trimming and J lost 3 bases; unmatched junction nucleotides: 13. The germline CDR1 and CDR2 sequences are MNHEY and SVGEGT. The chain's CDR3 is CASTRGHQGAHYGYTF. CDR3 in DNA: TGTGCCAGCACCCGAGGACATCAGGGGGCACACTATGGCTACACCTTC.

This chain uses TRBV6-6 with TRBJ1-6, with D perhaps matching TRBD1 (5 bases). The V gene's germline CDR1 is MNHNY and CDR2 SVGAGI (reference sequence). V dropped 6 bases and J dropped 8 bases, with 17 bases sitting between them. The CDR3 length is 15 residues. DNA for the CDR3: TGTGCCAGCAGCACCTTGGGGGGATTGGATTCACCCCTCCACTTT. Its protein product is CASSTLGGLDSPLHF.

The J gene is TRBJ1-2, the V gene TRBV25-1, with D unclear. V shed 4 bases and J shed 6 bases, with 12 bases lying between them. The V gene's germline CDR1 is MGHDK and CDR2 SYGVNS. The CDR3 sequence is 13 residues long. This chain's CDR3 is CASSASKFHGYTF. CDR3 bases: TGTGCCAGCAGTGCGTCCAAGTTCCATGGCTACACCTTC.

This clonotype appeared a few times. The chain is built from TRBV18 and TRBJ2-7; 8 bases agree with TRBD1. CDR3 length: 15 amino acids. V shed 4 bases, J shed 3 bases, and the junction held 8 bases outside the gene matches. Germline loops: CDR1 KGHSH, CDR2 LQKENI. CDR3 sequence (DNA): TGTGCCAGCTCACTAGGACAGGGAAGCAACTACGAGCAGTACTTC. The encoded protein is CASSLGQGSNYEQYF.

The DNA of the CDR3 is TGTGCCAGCAATCCTAGCGGGAGCTCCTACGAGCAGTACGTC. Protein sequence: CASNPSGSSYEQYV. The V and J genes are TRBV28 and TRBJ2-7, with 10 bases fitting TRBD2. The CDR3 spans 14 residues. Germline V gene data show CDR1 as MDHEN and CDR2 as SYDVKM. The J segment lost 0 bases and the V segment lost 7 bases, leaving 3 bases of the junction unmatched.

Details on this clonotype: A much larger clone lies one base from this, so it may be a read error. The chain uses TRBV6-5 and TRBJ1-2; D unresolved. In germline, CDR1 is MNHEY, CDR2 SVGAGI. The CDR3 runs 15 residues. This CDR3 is CGSSYGRQSPVGYTF. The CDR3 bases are TGTGGCAGCAGTTACGGGAGACAATCTCCGGTAGGCTACACCTTC.

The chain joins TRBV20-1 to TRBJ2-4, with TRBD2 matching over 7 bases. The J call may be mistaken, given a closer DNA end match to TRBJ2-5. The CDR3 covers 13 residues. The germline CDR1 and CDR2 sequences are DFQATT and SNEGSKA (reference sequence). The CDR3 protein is CSAPMTSSETQYF. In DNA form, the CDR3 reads TGCAGTGCTCCAATGACTAGCTCGGAGACCCAGTACTTC.

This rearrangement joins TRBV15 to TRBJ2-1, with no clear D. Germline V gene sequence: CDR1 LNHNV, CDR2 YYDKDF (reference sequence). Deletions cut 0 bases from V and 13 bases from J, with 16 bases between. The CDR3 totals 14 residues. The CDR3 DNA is TGTGCCACCAGCAGAGATTGGGGTTCCGAGGCCCAGTTCTTC. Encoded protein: CATSRDWGSEAQFF.

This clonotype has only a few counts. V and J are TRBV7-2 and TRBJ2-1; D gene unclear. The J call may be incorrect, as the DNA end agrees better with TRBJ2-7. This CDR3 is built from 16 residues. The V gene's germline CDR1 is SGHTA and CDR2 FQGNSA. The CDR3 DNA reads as TGTGCCAGCAGCTTAGGGAAGGACCCGACCTACAATGAGCAGTACTTC. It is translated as CASSLGKDPTYNEQYF.

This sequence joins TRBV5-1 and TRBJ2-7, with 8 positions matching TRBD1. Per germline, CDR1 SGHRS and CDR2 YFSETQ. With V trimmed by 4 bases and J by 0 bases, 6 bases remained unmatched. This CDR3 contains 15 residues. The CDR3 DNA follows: TGCGCCAGCAGCCCGGACAGGGCCATCTCCTACGAGCAGTACTTC. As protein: CASSPDRAISYEQYF.

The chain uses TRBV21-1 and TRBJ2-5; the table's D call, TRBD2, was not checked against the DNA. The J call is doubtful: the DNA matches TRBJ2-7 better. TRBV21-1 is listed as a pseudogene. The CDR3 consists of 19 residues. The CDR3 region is CASSKGGVTHKKEGYEQYF. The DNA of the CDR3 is TGCGCCAGCAGCAAAGGGGGAGTAACGCACAAGAAAGAGGGCTACGAGCAGTACTTC.

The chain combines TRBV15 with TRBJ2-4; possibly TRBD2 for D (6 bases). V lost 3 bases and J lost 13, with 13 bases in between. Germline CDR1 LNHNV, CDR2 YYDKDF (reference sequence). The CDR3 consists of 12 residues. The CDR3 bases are TGTGCCACCAGCAGCGAGGGAGGTGAGCAGTACTTC. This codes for CATSSEGGEQYF.